This T cell receptor beta chain was obtained from a study of cytomegalovirus exposure and HLA in healthy donors. Findings and caveats of the study: In a later analysis, DRB1 alleles had the most associated TCRs; HLA-C alleles the fewest.

The CDR3 length is 14 residues. Germline V gives CDR1 MDHEN, CDR2 SYDVKM. Healthy donors of bone marrow made up the group. With 60 Vbeta and 13 Jbeta primers, the PCR was carried out. Here immunoSEQ multiplex PCR was the method, and the copy in TCRdb shows in-frame clones only, minus some. Among 190,000 or so clones listed, 82% were seen once. This clone showed up just once. Its target is unknown. Source material: PBMCs. The chain has TRBV28 and TRBJ2-5, with a weak D call TRBD2 (5 bases). The DNA end is a closer match to TRBJ2-7, so the J assignment may be wrong. This receptor was identified in a woman between 45 and 60 years old in good health and CMV-seropositive. CDR3 sequence: CASSFSGSSYEQYF. CDR3 sequence (DNA): TGTGCCAGCAGTTTTTCGGGATCCTCCTACGAGCAGTACTTC.